This T cell receptor (beta chain) was retrieved from a study of T cell responses to AZD1222 COVID-19 vaccine. This CDR3 region has 13 residues. Deletions cut 5 bases from V and 7 bases from J, with 12 bases between. The germline CDR1 and CDR2 sequences are MNHEY and SVGAGI. Study-wide results and limits: A rise in Spike-specific TCR breadth and depth followed two AZD1222 doses. Sampling that yielded the repertoires occurred only after the peak T cell response. Most donors were white British and more were female, and clonal diversity was possibly underestimated. There were vaccine-associated CD4 TCRs across spike, dominant at 160-218 and 743-854.

Notes on this clone: The antigen is not known.

Clones were read by immunoSEQ multiplex PCR, and TCRdb kept only the in-frame ones, dropping some. In the table there are 140,000 to 150,000 clones, roughly 90% of which are singletons. The sample consisted of peripheral blood, taken 28 days after the second dose of the MenACWY control vaccine. The V gene is TRBV6-5, the J gene TRBJ1-5, with TRBD1 as a possible D gene (6 bases). The sequence was obtained from an adult who received the MenACWY meningococcal vaccine as a control. The CDR3 DNA reads TGTGCCAGCAGTAGAGGGGGGGAGCAGCCCCAGCATTTT. Translated, it gives CASSRGGEQPQHF.